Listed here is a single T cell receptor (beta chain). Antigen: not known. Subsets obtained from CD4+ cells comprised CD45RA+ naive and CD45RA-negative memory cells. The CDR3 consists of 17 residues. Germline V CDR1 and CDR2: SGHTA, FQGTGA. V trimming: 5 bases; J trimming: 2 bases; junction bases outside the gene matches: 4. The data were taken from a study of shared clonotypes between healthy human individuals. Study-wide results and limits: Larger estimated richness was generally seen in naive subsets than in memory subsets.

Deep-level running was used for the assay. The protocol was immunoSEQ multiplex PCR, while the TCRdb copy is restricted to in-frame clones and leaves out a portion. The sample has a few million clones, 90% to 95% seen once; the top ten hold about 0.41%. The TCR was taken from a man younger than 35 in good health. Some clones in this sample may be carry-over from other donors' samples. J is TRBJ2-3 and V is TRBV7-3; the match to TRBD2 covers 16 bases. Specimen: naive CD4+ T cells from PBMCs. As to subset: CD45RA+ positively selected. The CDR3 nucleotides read TGTGCCAGCAGCCCGGGACTAGCGGGAGGGTACACAGATACGCAGTATTTT. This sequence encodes CASSPGLAGGYTDTQYF.